The clone carrying this T cell receptor (beta chain) was picked up a small number of times. Its target is unknown. The source material, RNA transcripts, was used to amplify TCR beta CDR3 regions. The HTBI primer set drove a first-round RT-PCR of the TCR CDR3. In TCRdb, the multiplex PCR reads were re-called with MiXCR into one record per CDR3 protein. The data hold approximately 720,000 distinct CDR3 sequences, with roughly 20% observed a single time. This sample was included in a study of T cells in Graves' hyperthyroidism and ophthalmopathy. Study-level points and caveats: Blood also showed most of the thyroid clonotypes that were expanded above 0.001.

CDR3 length equals 15 residues. Germline CDR1 reads GTSNPN; CDR2 reads SVGIG (reference sequence). V lost 5 bases to trimming and J lost 5 bases; unmatched junction nucleotides: 13. The sample was blood. V gene TRBV30 combines with J gene TRBJ1-2, with 8 bases matching TRBD1. This TCR was sampled from a woman aged 45-60 years with Graves' hyperthyroidism that later progressed to Graves' ophthalmopathy. CDR3 in DNA: TGTGCCTGGGGCCGCGTACAGGGGGAAGCTTATGGCTACACCTTC. Its translation is CAWGRVQGEAYGYTF.